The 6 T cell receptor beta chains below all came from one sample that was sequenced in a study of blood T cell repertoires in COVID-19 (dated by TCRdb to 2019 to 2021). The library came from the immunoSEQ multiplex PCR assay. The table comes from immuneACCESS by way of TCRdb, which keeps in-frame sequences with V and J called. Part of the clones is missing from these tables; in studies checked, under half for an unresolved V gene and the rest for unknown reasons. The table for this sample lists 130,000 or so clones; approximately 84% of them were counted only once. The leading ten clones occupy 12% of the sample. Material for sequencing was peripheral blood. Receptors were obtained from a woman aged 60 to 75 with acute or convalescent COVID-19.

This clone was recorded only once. The CDR3 nucleotides are TGTGCCAGCAGTTTTCCAGGATTCTATGGCTACACCTTC. Its translation is CASSFPGFYGYTF. J is TRBJ1-2 and V is TRBV12-3 or TRBV12-4; D not certain. The CDR3 has 13 residues. V lost 3 bases to trimming and J lost 4 bases, with 9 bases between them.

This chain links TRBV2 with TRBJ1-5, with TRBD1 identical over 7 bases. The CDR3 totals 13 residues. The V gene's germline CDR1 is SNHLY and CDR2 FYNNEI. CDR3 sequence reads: CASAGQVYQPQHF. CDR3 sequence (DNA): TGTGCTAGTGCAGGACAGGTCTATCAGCCCCAGCATTTT.

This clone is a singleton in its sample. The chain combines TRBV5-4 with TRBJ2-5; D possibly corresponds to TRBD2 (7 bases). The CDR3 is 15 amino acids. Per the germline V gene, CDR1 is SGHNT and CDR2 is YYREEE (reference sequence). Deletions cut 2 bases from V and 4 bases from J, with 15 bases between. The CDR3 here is CASSFAAGAGETQYF. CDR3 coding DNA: TGTGCCAGCAGCTTTGCCGCGGGGGCAGGAGAGACCCAGTACTTC. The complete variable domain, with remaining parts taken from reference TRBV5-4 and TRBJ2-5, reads ETGVTQSPTHLIKTRGQQVTLRCSSQSGHNTVSWYQQALGQGPQFIFQYYREEENGRGNFPPRFSGLQFPNYSSELNVNALELDDSALYLCASSFAAGAGETQYFGPGTRLLVL.

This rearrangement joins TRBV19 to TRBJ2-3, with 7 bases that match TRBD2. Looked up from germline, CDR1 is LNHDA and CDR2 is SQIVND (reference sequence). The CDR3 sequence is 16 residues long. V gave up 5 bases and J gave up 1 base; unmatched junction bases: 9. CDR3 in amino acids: CASSPGRRGGTDTQYF. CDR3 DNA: TGTGCCAGTAGTCCGGGACGACGGGGGGGCACAGATACGCAGTATTTT.

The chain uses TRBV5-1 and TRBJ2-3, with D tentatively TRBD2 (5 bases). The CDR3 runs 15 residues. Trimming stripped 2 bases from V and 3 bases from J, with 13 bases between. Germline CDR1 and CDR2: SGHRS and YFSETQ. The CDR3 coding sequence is TGCGCCAGCAGCTTTTCCGGGGTCGGGACAGATACGCAGTATTTT. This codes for CASSFSGVGTDTQYF.

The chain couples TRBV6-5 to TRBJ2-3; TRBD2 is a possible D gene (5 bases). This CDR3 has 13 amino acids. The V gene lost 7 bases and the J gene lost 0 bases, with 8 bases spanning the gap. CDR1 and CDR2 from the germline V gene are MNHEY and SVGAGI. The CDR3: CASIRTSTDTQYF. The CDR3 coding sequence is TGTGCCAGCATCAGGACTAGCACAGATACGCAGTATTTT.